One sample yielded the 7 T cell receptor beta chains listed below, sequenced in a study of cytomegalovirus exposure and HLA in healthy donors (dated by TCRdb to the late 2010s). The library relied on the immunoSEQ multiplex PCR assay. The multiplex PCR relied on a mix of 60 forward primers for TCR Vbeta segments and 13 reverse primers for TCR Jbeta segments. In TCRdb, the immuneACCESS table is reduced to in-frame sequences with V and J assigned. These tables do not hold every clone; where another copy was compared, an unresolved V gene accounts for under half, and the others remain unexplained. The sample profile shows 140,000 to 150,000 clones; around 78% of them were found once. Of the sample, 3% is held by the ten largest clones. Sample: PBMCs. The source is a man aged 35 to 55 in good health and CMV-seropositive.

The V gene is TRBV25-1, the J gene TRBJ1-2; tentatively, D is TRBD1 (5 bases). V was shortened by 2 bases and J by 7 bases, with 17 bases between the two germline ends. Germline CDR1 is MGHDK and CDR2 is SYGVNS. This CDR3 comprises 15 residues. The CDR3 sequence is CASSEGAGRFVGYTF. In nucleotides, the CDR3 is TGTGCCAGCAGTGAAGGGGCAGGGAGGTTTGTTGGCTACACCTTC.

The rearrangement joins TRBV7-2 to TRBJ2-1, with D possibly being TRBD2 (6 bases). The CDR3 loop spans 13 amino acids. Trimming left V 5 bases short and J 7 bases short, with 12 bases between. Germline assignment: CDR1 SGHTA and CDR2 FQGNSA. The CDR3 DNA reads TGTGCCAGCAGCGTCTCACTAGCAAATGAGCAGTTCTTC. This encodes CASSVSLANEQFF.

The chain employs TRBV19 and TRBJ1-1; D remains ambiguous. Germline lookup yields CDR1 LNHDA and CDR2 SQIVND (reference sequence). V was cut by 2 bases and J by 0 bases, with 10 bases left in between. The CDR3 totals 15 residues. For the CDR3, the DNA is TGTGCCAGTAGTATAAGGCGGCGTGTGAACACTGAAGCTTTCTTT. Translated, it gives CASSIRRRVNTEAFF.

The chain employs TRBV21-1 and TRBJ2-5; no check of the table's D call, TRBD1, against the DNA was made. TRBV21-1 is flagged as a pseudogene. This CDR3 contains 18 residues. The CDR3 here is CAGSKKGGGGQGIETQYF. The CDR3 DNA is TGTGCCGGCAGCAAAAAAGGGGGCGGGGGACAGGGGATAGAGACCCAGTACTTC.

The V call is TRBV14, the J call TRBJ2-1; 12 positions agree with TRBD2. The CDR3 contains 14 residues. The ends lost 4 bases at V and 15 bases at J; junction bases unmatched: 10. In germline, CDR1 is SGHDN, CDR2 FVKESK. This CDR3 reads CASSPSPSGRAPFF. The CDR3 nucleotides read TGTGCCAGCAGCCCGTCGCCTAGCGGGAGGGCCCCGTTCTTC. Full variable domain (rest looked up from reference TRBV14 and TRBJ2-1): EAGVTQFPSHSVIEKGQTVTLRCDPISGHDNLYWYRRVMGKEIKFLLHFVKESKQDESGMPNNRFLAERTGGTYSTLKVQPAELEDSGVYFCASSPSPSGRAPFFGPGTRLTVL.

The chain combines TRBV18 with TRBJ2-7, with TRBD1 identical over 7 bases. With V trimmed by 0 bases and J by 2 bases, 10 bases remained unmatched. There are 17 residues in the CDR3. The germline gives CDR1 KGHSH, CDR2 LQKENI. The CDR3 nucleotides read TGTGCCAGCTCACCACCGCCGTCGGACAGGCTGCCCTACGAGCAGTACTTC. It is translated as CASSPPPSDRLPYEQYF.

This clone was detected only once. One end of the junction fails to match germline, which may point to a read error. This rearrangement joins TRBV7-9 to TRBJ2-5, with TRBD1 matching 11 bases. Germline V lookup: CDR1 SEHNR, CDR2 FQNEAQ (reference sequence). CDR3 length equals 15 residues. CDR3 DNA sequence: TGTTCCAGCAGCCTGGGGACAGGGGGTGGAGAGACCCAGTACTTC. It translates to CSSSLGTGGGETQYF.